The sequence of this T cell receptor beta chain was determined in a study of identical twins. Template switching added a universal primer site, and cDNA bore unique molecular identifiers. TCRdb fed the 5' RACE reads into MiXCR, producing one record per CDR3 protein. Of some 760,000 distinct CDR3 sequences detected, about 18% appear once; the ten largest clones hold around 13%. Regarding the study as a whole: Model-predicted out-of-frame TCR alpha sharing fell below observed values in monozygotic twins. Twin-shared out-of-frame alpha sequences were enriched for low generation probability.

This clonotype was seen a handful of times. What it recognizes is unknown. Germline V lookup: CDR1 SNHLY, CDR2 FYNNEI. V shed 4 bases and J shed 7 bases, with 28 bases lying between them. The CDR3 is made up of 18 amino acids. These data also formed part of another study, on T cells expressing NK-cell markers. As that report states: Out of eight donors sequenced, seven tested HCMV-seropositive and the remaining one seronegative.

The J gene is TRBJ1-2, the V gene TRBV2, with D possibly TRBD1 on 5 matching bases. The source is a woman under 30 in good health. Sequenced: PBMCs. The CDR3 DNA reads TGTGCCAGCAGTGCCTTCCCACCCCCACGTACAGGTCTCTCTGGCTACACCTTC. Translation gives CASSAFPPPRTGLSGYTF.